Below, one T cell receptor (beta chain) is given with its context. The entry originates in a study of T cell changes during pregnancy in multiple sclerosis. V lost 0 bases, J lost 5 bases, and 17 bases lay in between. Germline V gene lookup returns CDR1 SGHRS and CDR2 YFSETQ. This CDR3 is built from 16 residues. The table came from immunoSEQ multiplex PCR; TCRdb's copy has only in-frame clones and leaves some out. The sample has about 64,000 clones; about nine tenths are singletons. This chain uses TRBV5-1 with TRBJ2-5; TRBD2 is a possible D gene (6 bases). This specimen consisted of peripheral blood, obtained in the second trimester of pregnancy. This sequence originates from a female donor in good health, enrolled as a control in a pregnancy study. CDR3 coding DNA: TGCGCCAGCAGCTTGGGGAGGGCCTCAATCGGGGAGACCCAGTACTTC. As protein: CASSLGRASIGETQYF.